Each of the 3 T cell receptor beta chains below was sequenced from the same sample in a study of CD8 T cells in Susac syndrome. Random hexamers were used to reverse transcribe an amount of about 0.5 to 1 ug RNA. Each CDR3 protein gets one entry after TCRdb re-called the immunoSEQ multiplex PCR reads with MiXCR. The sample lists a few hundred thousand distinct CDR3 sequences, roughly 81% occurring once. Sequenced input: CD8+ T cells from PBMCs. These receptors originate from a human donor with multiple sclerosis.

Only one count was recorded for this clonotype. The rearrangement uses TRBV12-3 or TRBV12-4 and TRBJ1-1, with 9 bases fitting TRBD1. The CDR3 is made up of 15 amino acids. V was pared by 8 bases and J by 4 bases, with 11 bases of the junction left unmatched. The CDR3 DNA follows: TGTGCCAGCTTTTTGGGACAGGGACCCCTCACTGAAGCTTTCTTT. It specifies CASFLGQGPLTEAFF.

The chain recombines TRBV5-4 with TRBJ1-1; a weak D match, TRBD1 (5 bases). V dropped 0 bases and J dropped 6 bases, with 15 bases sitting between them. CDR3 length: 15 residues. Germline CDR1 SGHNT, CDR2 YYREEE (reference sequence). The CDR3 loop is CASSLELGVLAEAFF. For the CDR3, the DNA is TGTGCCAGCAGCTTGGAGCTGGGGGTGTTGGCTGAAGCTTTCTTT.

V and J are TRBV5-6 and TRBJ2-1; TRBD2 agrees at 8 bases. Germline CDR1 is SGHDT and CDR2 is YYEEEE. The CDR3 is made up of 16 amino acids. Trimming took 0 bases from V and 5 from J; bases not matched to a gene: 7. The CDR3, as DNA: TGTGCCAGCAGCTTGGCCTTAGCGGGGATCCACAATGAGCAGTTCTTC. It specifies CASSLALAGIHNEQFF.